A single sample gave rise to the 24 T cell receptor beta chains below, sequenced in a study of cytomegalovirus exposure and HLA in healthy donors. Primers for the PCR totalled 60 Vbeta and 13 Jbeta. Using immunoSEQ multiplex PCR, the repertoire was profiled, and TCRdb retains in-frame clones only, with some absent. The sample carries 75,000 to 95,000 clones, about three quarters recorded once. The sample consisted of PBMCs. The receptors originated from a male donor in good health and CMV-seropositive.

CDR3 DNA sequence: TGTGCCTGGAGTGTAAGCGTACGCACTGAAGCTTTCTTT. Encoded protein: CAWSVSVRTEAFF. The chain has TRBV30 and TRBJ1-1; no clear D gene. The germline gives CDR1 GTSNPN, CDR2 SVGIG (reference sequence). The CDR3 extends over 13 amino acids. The V end lost 0 bases, the J end lost 4 bases, and 9 bases lay between the germline ends.

V and J are TRBV5-1 and TRBJ2-2; a weak D match, TRBD1 (5 bases). The CDR3 contains 15 residues. V was clipped by 4 bases and J by 7 bases, with 17 bases between them. In germline, CDR1 is SGHRS, CDR2 YFSETQ. This CDR3 is CASSPSGARSGELFF. CDR3 nucleotides: TGCGCCAGCAGCCCAAGTGGGGCACGGAGCGGGGAGCTGTTTTTT.

The chain has TRBV30 and TRBJ1-1, with 9 nucleotides matching TRBD1. The J segment lost 10 bases and the V segment lost 7 bases, leaving 10 bases of the junction unmatched. The CDR3 covers 12 residues. Per the germline V gene, CDR1 is GTSNPN and CDR2 is SVGIG (reference sequence). The CDR3 spells CAYRTGGPGAFF. Here the CDR3 DNA reads TGTGCCTATCGAACAGGGGGCCCGGGAGCTTTCTTT.

This chain links TRBV27 with TRBJ2-1, with 7 bases fitting TRBD2. V shed 4 bases, J shed 6 bases, and the junction held 12 bases outside the gene matches. The germline gives CDR1 MNHEY, CDR2 SMNVEV (reference sequence). The CDR3 consists of 16 residues. The CDR3 protein is CASSSLGASGPNEQFF. The CDR3 nucleotides are TGTGCCAGCAGTTCACTCGGGGCTAGCGGACCCAATGAGCAGTTCTTC.

The chain has TRBV7-8 and TRBJ2-3, with 14 bases matching TRBD2. CDR1 is SGHVS, CDR2 FQNEAQ, per germline. Trimming cost V 5 bases and J 1 base; bases outside gene matches: 11. The CDR3 totals 19 residues. The CDR3 here is CASSLGLAGGFGRTDTQYF. In DNA, the CDR3 is TGTGCCAGCAGCCTCGGACTAGCGGGAGGATTTGGCCGCACAGATACGCAGTATTTT.

V and J are TRBV15 and TRBJ2-7; D gene unclear. Trimming took 0 bases from V and 5 from J, leaving 17 bases between them. Germline assignment: CDR1 LNHNV and CDR2 YYDKDF (reference sequence). CDR3 length equals 16 residues. The CDR3 sequence: CATSRDTTPGRHEQYF. The CDR3 nucleotides are TGTGCCACCAGCAGAGATACAACTCCAGGCCGCCACGAGCAGTACTTC.

The chain is built from TRBV27 and TRBJ2-7; a weak D match, TRBD2 (6 bases). With 7 bases removed from V and 1 base from J, the gap between germline ends came to 14 bases. Germline-derived CDR1 and CDR2 are MNHEY and SMNVEV (reference sequence). The CDR3 extends over 14 amino acids. The CDR3 nucleotides are TGTGCCAGCACTCGCGGGATAGGTTCCTACGAGCAGTACTTC. Its protein product is CASTRGIGSYEQYF.

The CDR3 DNA reads as TGTGCCAGCATTTCACAGAGCACAGATACGCAGTATTTT. It encodes CASISQSTDTQYF. This sequence joins TRBV28 and TRBJ2-3; no definite D call. The CDR3 length is 13 residues. Germline-derived CDR1 and CDR2 are MDHEN and SYDVKM. V lost 7 bases and J 0 bases, leaving 8 bases between the germline ends. Full variable domain (missing parts from reference TRBV28 and TRBJ2-3): DVKVTQSSRYLVKRTGEKVFLECVQDMDHENMFWYRQDPGLGLRLIYFSYDVKMKEKGDIPEGYSVSREKKERFSLILESASTNQTSMYLCASISQSTDTQYFGPGTRLTVL.

This clone was picked up a small number of times. The chain recombines TRBV9 with TRBJ2-7, with TRBD2 matching 11 bases. V shed 4 bases, J shed 5 bases, and the junction held 8 bases outside the gene matches. Germline V lookup: CDR1 SGDLS, CDR2 YYNGEE. The CDR3 spans 15 residues. The CDR3 DNA sequence: TGTGCCAGCAGCCCCCGGACTAGCGGGTTGCACGAGCAGTACTTC. It specifies CASSPRTSGLHEQYF.

J is TRBJ2-7 and V is TRBV5-4; 11 bases fit TRBD2. CDR3 length equals 16 residues. Trimming at V came to 3 bases and at J to 6 bases, leaving 11 bases not matched to a gene. Germline V lookup: CDR1 SGHNT, CDR2 YYREEE (reference sequence). CDR3 amino acids: CASSSLGLAGLGEQYF. DNA for the CDR3: TGTGCCAGCAGCTCGCTAGGACTAGCGGGTTTGGGCGAGCAGTACTTC.

The V and J genes are TRBV6-1 and TRBJ2-2; D ambiguous. The CDR3 length is 15 residues. Deletions cut 6 bases from V and 4 bases from J, with 15 bases between. Germline values: CDR1 MNHNS, CDR2 SASEGT. DNA for the CDR3: TGTGCCAGCAGCCCCCTATCCGGGTTCACCGGGGAGCTGTTTTTT. This gives the protein CASSPLSGFTGELFF.

This sequence joins TRBV19 and TRBJ2-1; D possibly corresponds to TRBD2 (6 bases). Trimming took off 10 bases at V and 4 bases at J, with 8 bases between the two ends. The germline gives CDR1 LNHDA, CDR2 SQIVND (reference sequence). The CDR3 has 11 amino acids. CDR3 residues: CATGTYNEQFF. The CDR3 nucleotides are TGTGCCACCGGGACTTACAATGAGCAGTTCTTC. Filled out from reference TRBV19 and TRBJ2-1, the complete variable domain reads DGGITQSPKYLFRKEGQNVTLSCEQNLNHDAMYWYRQDPGQGLRLIYYSQIVNDFQKGDIAEGYSVSREKKESFPLTVTSAQKNPTAFYLCATGTYNEQFFGPGTRLTVL.

V usage is TRBV7-9 and J usage is TRBJ1-6, with D possibly TRBD1 on 5 matching bases. The V end lost 5 bases, the J end lost 9 bases, and 11 bases lay between the germline ends. The germline gives CDR1 SEHNR, CDR2 FQNEAQ (reference sequence). The CDR3 length is 13 residues. The CDR3 loop reads CASSPGLVSPLHF. The CDR3 nucleotides read TGTGCCAGCAGCCCAGGGCTTGTTTCACCCCTCCACTTT.

The CDR3 DNA is TGTGCCAGCAGTTCGGGACTAGCTCTCAGGAGCGGGGAGCTGTTTTTT. This codes for CASSSGLALRSGELFF. The chain carries TRBV27 and TRBJ2-2, with TRBD2 matching 9 bases. V lost 4 bases and J lost 7; bases outside the gene matches: 10. Germline lookup yields CDR1 MNHEY and CDR2 SMNVEV (reference sequence). There are 16 residues in the CDR3.

This clone was seen only a few times. The J gene is TRBJ2-1, the V gene TRBV5-6; 10 bases are a match to TRBD1. Germline V lookup: CDR1 SGHDT, CDR2 YYEEEE. V lost 4 bases, J lost 2 bases, and 15 bases stayed unmatched. This CDR3 comprises 19 residues. The CDR3 sequence: CASSRGQGRTSFTYNEQFF. CDR3 in DNA: TGTGCCAGCAGCCGGGGACAGGGGCGGACTAGTTTCACCTACAATGAGCAGTTCTTC.

The chain employs TRBV11-2 and TRBJ1-2; 7 positions agree with TRBD1. Per the germline V gene, CDR1 is SGHAT and CDR2 is FQNNGV. J lost 6 bases, V lost 5 bases, and 9 bases had no gene match. The CDR3 is 14 residues long. The DNA for the CDR3 is TGTGCCAGCAGCCCGACCCGACAGGGACATGGCTACACCTTC. Amino acid sequence: CASSPTRQGHGYTF.

V is TRBV11-2 and J is TRBJ1-1, with a possible D match to TRBD1 (5 bases). This CDR3 contains 14 residues. The germline V gene encodes CDR1 SGHAT and CDR2 FQNNGV. V lost 0 bases and J lost 9, with 14 bases in between. This chain's CDR3 is CASSLDPGRRQAFF. In DNA form, the CDR3 reads TGTGCCAGCAGCTTAGATCCAGGGCGGCGACAAGCTTTCTTT. The full variable domain, rest sourced from reference TRBV11-2 and TRBJ1-1, is EAGVAQSPRYKIIEKRQSVAFWCNPISGHATLYWYQQILGQGPKLLIQFQNNGVVDDSQLPKDRFSAERLKGVDSTLKIQPAKLEDSAVYLCASSLDPGRRQAFFGQGTRLTVV.

The gene calls are TRBV20-1 and TRBJ1-2; no firm D call. CDR1 and CDR2 from the germline V gene are DFQATT and SNEGSKA (reference sequence). Trimming cost V 3 bases and J 7 bases, with 9 bases left between them. The CDR3 spans 11 residues. The CDR3 spells CSASGGPGYTF. As DNA, the CDR3 is TGCAGTGCTAGTGGAGGGCCTGGCTACACCTTC.

The rearrangement joins TRBV18 to TRBJ2-5; TRBD1 is a possible D gene (5 bases). Germline V gene data show CDR1 as KGHSH and CDR2 as LQKENI. The V end was cut by 6 bases, the J end by 5 bases, with 22 bases between. The CDR3 loop spans 16 amino acids. CDR3 coding DNA: TGTGCCAGCTCCCTTAGGACATCCGACTCGTGGGAGACCCAGTACTTC. It codes for CASSLRTSDSWETQYF.

The genes are TRBV18 and TRBJ1-1; 7 bases agree with TRBD1. Germline values: CDR1 KGHSH, CDR2 LQKENI. The CDR3 is 17 amino acids. With V trimmed by 1 base and J by 3 bases, 11 bases remained unmatched. This CDR3 is CASSPLDPQGTHTEAFF. The CDR3 region has the DNA TGTGCCAGCTCACCACTTGACCCACAGGGGACACACACTGAAGCTTTCTTT.

This clone was detected once. The chain has TRBV4-2 and TRBJ1-5; D might be TRBD1 (5 bases). Germline V gene lookup returns CDR1 LGHNA and CDR2 YNFKEQ. V was trimmed by 2 bases and J by 6 bases, leaving 14 bases between them. The CDR3 sequence is 15 residues long. CDR3 DNA: TGTGCCAGCAGCCAACAGTTCCAGGGAGGTCAGCCCCAGCATTTT. Amino acids: CASSQQFQGGQPQHF.

The rearrangement joins TRBV7-8 to TRBJ1-5; no clear D. Trimming stripped 0 bases from V and 0 bases from J, with 6 bases between. CDR1 is SGHVS, CDR2 FQNEAQ, per germline. CDR3 size: 15 residues. Here the CDR3 reads CASSLAAGSNQPQHF. The DNA of the CDR3 is TGTGCCAGCAGCTTAGCGGCGGGTAGCAATCAGCCCCAGCATTTT.

V and J are TRBV7-8 and TRBJ2-6; D is uncertain. V lost 2 bases and J 2 bases, leaving 13 bases between the germline ends. This CDR3 has 17 residues. Germline assignment: CDR1 SGHVS and CDR2 FQNEAQ. CDR3 bases: TGTGCCAGCAGCTTAATTAATGTTGCGCCTGGGGCCAACGTCCTGACTTTC. Residues: CASSLINVAPGANVLTF. Full variable domain (rest looked up from reference TRBV7-8 and TRBJ2-6): GAGVSQSPRYKVAKRGQDVALRCDPISGHVSLFWYQQALGQGPEFLTYFQNEAQLDKSGLPSDRFFAERPEGSVSTLKIQRTQQEDSAVYLCASSLINVAPGANVLTFGAGSRLTVL.

This clone has only one observation. The chain joins TRBV5-4 to TRBJ2-3, with TRBD1 matching over 8 bases. V was pared by 4 bases and J by 2 bases, with 9 bases of the junction left unmatched. Germline V gene data show CDR1 as SGHNT and CDR2 as YYREEE (reference sequence). The CDR3 length is 16 residues. DNA for the CDR3: TGTGCCAGCAGCGGGGTTCCGGGACAGGTCACAGATACGCAGTATTTT. Encoded protein: CASSGVPGQVTDTQYF.